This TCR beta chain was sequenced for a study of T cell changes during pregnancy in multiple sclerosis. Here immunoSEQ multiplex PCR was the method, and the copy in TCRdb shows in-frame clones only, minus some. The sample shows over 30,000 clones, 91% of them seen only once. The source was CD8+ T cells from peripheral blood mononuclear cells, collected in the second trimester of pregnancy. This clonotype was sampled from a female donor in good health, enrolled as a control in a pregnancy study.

The CDR3 DNA reads TGTGCCAGCAGTGAACGGGAGAACACTGAAGCTTTCTTT. Its protein product is CASSERENTEAFF. The rearrangement uses TRBV6-1 and TRBJ1-1; D gene ambiguous. Germline loops: CDR1 MNHNS, CDR2 SASEGT. V lost 2 bases to trimming and J lost 1 base, with 5 bases between them. The CDR3 consists of 13 residues.